This T cell receptor beta chain was recorded in a study of T cells in localized non-small cell lung cancer. Study-level points and caveats: Clonality peaked in uninvolved adjacent lung rather than tumor.

Worth noting for this clone: Its specificity is unknown.

This CDR3 comprises 15 residues. Germline CDR1 reads SGHTA; CDR2 reads FQGNSA. V lost 5 bases to trimming and J lost 2 bases, with 14 bases between them. Sequencing used immunoSEQ multiplex PCR; TCRdb keeps in-frame clones, though not all of them. Seen here are around 31,000 clones, less than 90% observed once, and the top ten hold 2.5% to 3%. The sample in question was peripheral blood, obtained before any cancer treatment. The receptor was derived from a female donor aged 60 or older with stage I lung adenocarcinoma. The chain employs TRBV7-2 and TRBJ2-3; D gene ambiguous. The CDR3 spells CASSPRWANTDTQYF. CDR3 nucleotide sequence: TGTGCCAGCAGCCCTCGGTGGGCCAACACAGATACGCAGTATTTT.